This paragraph covers one TCR beta chain sequence. Method: immunoSEQ multiplex PCR; TCRdb's copy keeps in-frame clones and lacks some. This table has 150,000 to 160,000 clones, around 91% appearing once. These data belong to a study of blood T cell repertoires in COVID-19. As for the study in general: Sites across the United States, Italy and Spain contributed samples from acute and convalescent COVID-19.

The clonotype was recovered from a woman aged 40 to 50 with acute or convalescent COVID-19. Sequenced: peripheral blood.

The CDR3 loop is CASRSLYNEQFF. The CDR3 DNA reads as TGTGCCAGCAGATCATTGTACAATGAGCAGTTCTTC. The J gene is TRBJ2-1, the V gene TRBV12-3 or TRBV12-4; D gene ambiguous. The CDR3 has 12 amino acids. With 6 bases removed from V and 4 bases from J, the gap between germline ends came to 7 bases.